This record concerns one T cell receptor (beta chain) sequence. Its antigen is not identified. These data come from a study of response to subunit inactivated influenza vaccine. Study-level results: Researchers suggested that each seasonal influenza vaccination recruits few new T cells.

TCRdb reprocessed the RT-PCR reads via MiXCR and lists one record per CDR3 protein. The repertoire holds 500,000 or so distinct CDR3 sequences, with approximately 11% as singletons. The V end was cut by 1 base, the J end by 3 bases, with 7 bases between. The CDR3 is 14 residues long. Germline CDR1 reads SGHTA; CDR2 reads FQGNSA. The sequence was collected from a middle-aged man who received an inactivated influenza vaccine. The sequences come from PBMCs from blood, collected roughly 47 days after vaccination. The chain employs TRBV7-2 and TRBJ1-5, with no clear D. CDR3 sequence: CASSLDLTNQPQHF. CDR3 nucleotide sequence: TGTGCCAGCAGCTTAGATCTAACCAATCAGCCCCAGCATTTT.